Listed here are 9 T cell receptor beta chains from one sample, sequenced in a study of shared clonotypes between healthy human individuals. CD45RO negativity and positive selection for CCR7 defined naive CD8 cells, a population that excluded terminally differentiated effector memory CD45RA+ cells. Measured with immunoSEQ multiplex PCR; TCRdb has only the in-frame clones, and not every one. The sample holds 760,000 or so clones, about 96% seen once. Sequences were obtained from naive CD8+ T cells sorted from blood. The receptors stem from a young man in good health.

J is TRBJ2-6 and V is TRBV4-2; TRBD1 matches at 7 bases. CDR3 length equals 14 residues. Germline V gene sequence: CDR1 LGHNA, CDR2 YNFKEQ. J was trimmed by 11 bases and V by 0 bases; bases with no gene match: 4. CDR3 DNA sequence: TGTGCCAGCAGCCAAGAACCAGGGGGAGACGTCCTGACTTTC. This codes for CASSQEPGGDVLTF.

The chain joins TRBV6-5 to TRBJ2-1; 10 bases are shared with TRBD2. Per the germline V gene, CDR1 is MNHEY and CDR2 is SVGAGI. The CDR3 has 13 amino acids. As DNA, the CDR3 is TGTGCTTCGGGGCTAGCGGGGGACAATGAGCAGTTCTTC. Translation: CASGLAGDNEQFF.

The J gene is TRBJ1-5, the V gene TRBV11-3; 9 bases agree with TRBD1. Germline trimming cut 5 bases from V and 5 bases from J; bases unmatched to any gene: 7. CDR1 SGHNT and CDR2 YENEEA come from the germline V gene. This CDR3 spans 15 amino acids. CDR3 bases: TGTGCCAGCAGCCCGGGGGACAGGGTCGATCAGCCCCAGCATTTT. It specifies CASSPGDRVDQPQHF.

On this clone: In the same sample, other DNA sequences code for this CDR3. This chain connects TRBV7-9 to TRBJ2-7; D gene uncertain. The germline gives CDR1 SEHNR, CDR2 FQNEAQ (reference sequence). The V end was cut by 4 bases, the J end by 3 bases, with 4 bases between. The CDR3 is made up of 11 amino acids. DNA of the CDR3: TGTGCCAGCAGCTCCAACTACGAGCAGTACTTC. Its translation is CASSSNYEQYF.

The rearrangement links TRBV6-1 to TRBJ2-7; 8 nucleotides line up with TRBD2. Germline V gene data show CDR1 as MNHNS and CDR2 as SASEGT. The junction had 5 bases not matched to a gene; V was cut back by 1 base and J by 3 bases. The CDR3 has 15 amino acids. CDR3 amino acids: CASSEGAGGFYEQYF. CDR3 coding DNA: TGTGCCAGCAGTGAAGGGGCGGGAGGATTCTACGAGCAGTACTTC.

The chain uses TRBV19 and TRBJ2-7, with a tentative D call TRBD1 (7 bases). Trimming took off 8 bases at V and 4 bases at J, with 18 bases between the two ends. This CDR3 is built from 14 residues. The germline V gene encodes CDR1 LNHDA and CDR2 SQIVND (reference sequence). The CDR3 DNA is TGTGCCAGTTCCGCAGGGGGGTTGCTTTACGAGCAGTACTTC. This codes for CASSAGGLLYEQYF.

The chain carries TRBV7-9 and TRBJ2-6, with unresolved D. V was pared by 5 bases and J by 0 bases, with 11 bases between. Germline CDR1 is SEHNR and CDR2 is FQNEAQ (reference sequence). This CDR3 has 16 amino acids. CDR3 in amino acids: CASSPFQRSGANVLTF. The CDR3 region has the DNA TGTGCCAGCAGCCCATTCCAGCGCTCTGGGGCCAACGTCCTGACTTTC.

This clone was detected only once. V gene TRBV27 combines with J gene TRBJ2-1; 8 bases line up with TRBD2. From germline, CDR1 is MNHEY and CDR2 SMNVEV (reference sequence). Unmatched junction bases numbered 9, after V lost 6 bases and J lost 5 bases. CDR3 size: 15 residues. DNA for the CDR3: TGTGCCAGCAGCAATACGGGACTAGTTCACAATGAGCAGTTCTTC. It translates to CASSNTGLVHNEQFF.

The rearrangement joins TRBV27 to TRBJ2-1; weak D call: TRBD2 (6 bases). Germline V gene lookup returns CDR1 MNHEY and CDR2 SMNVEV (reference sequence). The CDR3 runs to 16 residues. Trimming took off 2 bases at V and 5 bases at J, with 16 bases between the two ends. CDR3 coding DNA: TGTGCCAGCAGTTTAGGAGTTGTAGCGGAGGACAATGAGCAGTTCTTC. Translated: CASSLGVVAEDNEQFF.